These T cell receptor beta chains were read from a single sample in a study of PD-L1 blockade in urothelial cancer. Some clones are missing from TCRdb's copy, which holds only in-frame ones; the method was immunoSEQ multiplex PCR. Of about 30,000 clones listed, 75% to 90% were seen once; the top ten hold 2% to 2.5%. Sequenced here: PBMCs, sampled around atezolizumab (anti-PD-L1) treatment. The receptor set was obtained from a man aged 45-60 years with urothelial cancer. Both conserved end residues are part of each CDR3. The D gene is left open where the match is weak. The size entry is marked missing in some rows and otherwise reads once, few, many or a size class.

cdr3_nt: TGTGCCAGCAGAGCGGGGGGGCTCTACAATGAGCAGTTCTTC
cdr3_aa: CASRAGGLYNEQFF
v_call: TRBV9
j_call: TRBJ2-1
d_call: TRBD2
clone_size: .

cdr3_nt: TGCAGCGTTGATGGAGAGCGGTGGGGCTCCTACAATGAGCAGTTCTTC
cdr3_aa: CSVDGERWGSYNEQFF
v_call: TRBV29-1
j_call: TRBJ2-1
d_call: .
clone_size: .

cdr3_nt: TGTGCCAGCAGTTTCCGGACAGGGGGTTTCAACGAGCAGTACTTC
cdr3_aa: CASSFRTGGFNEQYF
v_call: TRBV27
j_call: TRBJ2-7
d_call: TRBD1
clone_size: .

cdr3_nt: TGTGCCAGCAGCTTGACTACGAACACTGAAGCTTTCTTT
cdr3_aa: CASSLTTNTEAFF
v_call: TRBV5-5
j_call: TRBJ1-1
d_call: .
clone_size: .

cdr3_nt: TGTGCCAGCGGAAGGGACAGGGGTTCTACGCAGTATTTT
cdr3_aa: CASGRDRGSTQYF
v_call: TRBV6-1
j_call: TRBJ2-3
d_call: TRBD1
clone_size: .

cdr3_nt: TGTGCCAGCTCACAATCGTATATGGGGCCGGACACCGGGGAGCTGTTTTTT
cdr3_aa: CASSQSYMGPDTGELFF
v_call: TRBV18
j_call: TRBJ2-2
d_call: .
clone_size: .

cdr3_nt: TGCGCCAGCAGCTTTCTTACGGGACAGGGCTACAATGAGCAGTTCTTC
cdr3_aa: CASSFLTGQGYNEQFF
v_call: TRBV5-1
j_call: TRBJ2-1
d_call: TRBD1
clone_size: .

cdr3_nt: TGTGCCATCCGACAGGGCTTAGAGTCTGGAAACACCATATATTTT
cdr3_aa: CAIRQGLESGNTIYF
v_call: TRBV10-3
j_call: TRBJ1-3
d_call: TRBD1
clone_size: once

cdr3_nt: TGTGCCAGCAGAAGGGGTCTACAAGAGACCCAGTACTTC
cdr3_aa: CASRRGLQETQYF
v_call: TRBV13
j_call: TRBJ2-5
d_call: .
clone_size: .

cdr3_nt: TGTGCCAGCAGTAGAGGACTAGCGGGAGCAGATACGCAGTATTTT
cdr3_aa: CASSRGLAGADTQYF
v_call: TRBV2
j_call: TRBJ2-3
d_call: TRBD2
clone_size: once

cdr3_nt: TGTGCCAGCAGCTTGGCCCAGGGCCAAGAGACCCAGTACTTC
cdr3_aa: CASSLAQGQETQYF
v_call: TRBV5-4
j_call: TRBJ2-5
d_call: .
clone_size: .

cdr3_nt: TGCGCCAGCAGCTTGCTGTCCGGACTAGTTATATACGAGCAGTACTTC
cdr3_aa: CASSLLSGLVIYEQYF
v_call: TRBV5-1
j_call: TRBJ2-7
d_call: TRBD2
clone_size: .

cdr3_nt: TGTGCCAGCAGAACTATACAGGGGTTGACCTATGGCTACACCTTC
cdr3_aa: CASRTIQGLTYGYTF
v_call: TRBV28
j_call: TRBJ1-2
d_call: TRBD1
clone_size: .

cdr3_nt: TGTGCCTGGAGACTAGCGGGAGGGATTGAGCAGTTCTTC
cdr3_aa: CAWRLAGGIEQFF
v_call: TRBV30
j_call: TRBJ2-1
d_call: TRBD2
clone_size: .

cdr3_nt: TGTGCCAGCTCACCACGATCGGACAGGGGCATGAACACTGAAGCTTTCTTT
cdr3_aa: CASSPRSDRGMNTEAFF
v_call: TRBV18
j_call: TRBJ1-1
d_call: TRBD1
clone_size: .

cdr3_nt: TGCGCCAGCAGCTTTGAGCAGGGGAAAAACATTCAGTACTTC
cdr3_aa: CASSFEQGKNIQYF
v_call: TRBV5-1
j_call: TRBJ2-4
d_call: .
clone_size: .

cdr3_nt: TGTGCCAGCAGCTTAACCGGGGGGTTCGGTTACGAGCAGTACTTC
cdr3_aa: CASSLTGGFGYEQYF
v_call: TRBV7-3
j_call: TRBJ2-7
d_call: TRBD2
clone_size: .

cdr3_nt: TGTGCCAGCAGCCGCGCGGAGACCCAGTACTTC
cdr3_aa: CASSRAETQYF
v_call: TRBV6-5
j_call: TRBJ2-5
d_call: .
clone_size: .

cdr3_nt: TGTGCCAGCAGCCCCGCGGACAGGGGGCTCGCCTCTAATGAAAAACTGTTTTTT
cdr3_aa: CASSPADRGLASNEKLFF
v_call: TRBV7-8
j_call: TRBJ1-4
d_call: TRBD1
clone_size: .

cdr3_nt: TGTGCCAGCTCACCAGGCGGTGGAGGCTACGAGCAGTACTTC
cdr3_aa: CASSPGGGGYEQYF
v_call: TRBV18
j_call: TRBJ2-7
d_call: .
clone_size: .

cdr3_nt: TGTGCCAGCAGTGGAGGGACTAGCTTCAATGAGCAGTTCTTC
cdr3_aa: CASSGGTSFNEQFF
v_call: TRBV27
j_call: TRBJ2-1
d_call: TRBD2
clone_size: .

cdr3_nt: TGCGCCAGCAGCTTGAAACAGGCTGGGGCCAACGTCCTGACTTTC
cdr3_aa: CASSLKQAGANVLTF
v_call: TRBV5-1
j_call: TRBJ2-6
d_call: .
clone_size: .

cdr3_nt: TGTGCCAGCAGTTTGACAGGGGAGGGCCCCAATTCACCCCTCCACTTT
cdr3_aa: CASSLTGEGPNSPLHF
v_call: TRBV27
j_call: TRBJ1-6
d_call: TRBD1
clone_size: .

cdr3_nt: TGTGCCAGCAGCTTCGGACCGCAGGGATCGGGCACTGAAGCTTTCTTT
cdr3_aa: CASSFGPQGSGTEAFF
v_call: TRBV5-6
j_call: TRBJ1-1
d_call: .
clone_size: .

cdr3_nt: TGTGCCACCAGCAGAGCTCGAGAGTACCCTGAAGCTTTCTTT
cdr3_aa: CATSRAREYPEAFF
v_call: TRBV15
j_call: TRBJ1-1
d_call: .
clone_size: few

cdr3_nt: TGTGCCAGCAAAAGGGGGCAGCAGCCGCAGCCCCAGCATTTT
cdr3_aa: CASKRGQQPQPQHF
v_call: TRBV6-6
j_call: TRBJ1-5
d_call: TRBD1
clone_size: .

cdr3_nt: TGTGCCAGCAGCCGTGGAGGGACCCAAGAGACCCAGTACTTC
cdr3_aa: CASSRGGTQETQYF
v_call: TRBV7-2
j_call: TRBJ2-5
d_call: .
clone_size: .

cdr3_nt: TGTGCCAGCAGCCTACTGGTAGCGGGAAACACAGATACGCAGTATTTT
cdr3_aa: CASSLLVAGNTDTQYF
v_call: TRBV5-4
j_call: TRBJ2-3
d_call: TRBD2
clone_size: .

cdr3_nt: TGTGCCAGCAGTTTAGCTCAGGGGGCGAGCACAGATACGCAGTATTTT
cdr3_aa: CASSLAQGASTDTQYF
v_call: TRBV27
j_call: TRBJ2-3
d_call: TRBD1
clone_size: .

cdr3_nt: TGTGCCAGCAGCTTGGTTGTCGGTTACGAGCAGTACTTC
cdr3_aa: CASSLVVGYEQYF
v_call: TRBV5-6
j_call: TRBJ2-7
d_call: .
clone_size: .

cdr3_nt: TGTGCCAGCAGCCCACAGGGAAGGACCGGGGAGCTGTTTTTT
cdr3_aa: CASSPQGRTGELFF
v_call: TRBV11-3
j_call: TRBJ2-2
d_call: .
clone_size: .

cdr3_nt: TGTGCCAGCAGCCGGACTAGCGGGGGGTTTCAAGAGACCCAGTACTTC
cdr3_aa: CASSRTSGGFQETQYF
v_call: TRBV11-2
j_call: TRBJ2-5
d_call: TRBD2
clone_size: .

cdr3_nt: TGCGCCAGCAGCTTGGGGACAGGGTCCTACAATGAGCAGTTCTTC
cdr3_aa: CASSLGTGSYNEQFF
v_call: TRBV5-1
j_call: TRBJ2-1
d_call: TRBD1
clone_size: once

cdr3_nt: TGTGCCAGCAGCGAGGGGACAGACGCTAACACTGAAGCTTTCTTT
cdr3_aa: CASSEGTDANTEAFF
v_call: TRBV13
j_call: TRBJ1-1
d_call: TRBD1
clone_size: .

cdr3_nt: TGCGCCAGCAGCGAACAAACAGGGTACAATGAGCAGTTCTTC
cdr3_aa: CASSEQTGYNEQFF
v_call: TRBV5-1
j_call: TRBJ2-1
d_call: .
clone_size: once

cdr3_nt: TGTGCCAGCACTAAATCAGGGGTGGGAGAGACCCAGTACTTC
cdr3_aa: CASTKSGVGETQYF
v_call: TRBV28
j_call: TRBJ2-5
d_call: .
clone_size: .